This record looks at one T cell receptor beta chain sequence and its context. V gave up 9 bases and J gave up 3 bases, with 20 bases separating them. Germline CDR1 and CDR2: MNHEY and SVGAGI. The CDR3 has 15 amino acids. Original handling: Estimation of nucleated cell counts relied on the amplification of reference gene primers. Using immunoSEQ multiplex PCR, the repertoire was profiled, and TCRdb retains in-frame clones only, with some absent. V, J and clone size are taken as reported in that table, and D and trimming were inferred from the DNA itself. This sample carries approximately 67,000 clones, approximately 80% of them seen once, and the ten largest clones take approximately 6.6%. This entry comes from a study of blood T cell repertoires in COVID-19. At the level of the study: Nucleic acid was either cDNA or gDNA, and it came from T cells, B-cell-depleted T cells, or PBMCs.

Sequenced: peripheral blood. The chain joins TRBV6-5 to TRBJ1-2; D not certain. The origin of this receptor is a man aged 60 to 69 with acute or convalescent COVID-19. The CDR3 region has the DNA TGTGCCAGTAATTTAGGGAGTCTTTTGGACTATGGCTACACCTTC. Its protein is CASNLGSLLDYGYTF.